The rows below give T cell receptor beta chains drawn from one sample of a study of human T cells and chemical hapten exposure. TCRdb independently ran MiXCR on the RACE reads; one entry per CDR3 protein. The sample has 80,000 or so distinct CDR3 sequences, around a tenth seen once; the top ten hold roughly 4.2%. The sample consisted of whole blood, taken in connection with sensitization to the hapten diphenylcyclopropenone (DPC). These receptors were taken from a woman in her 50s with alopecia areata. Some clones in this sample may be carry-over from other donors' samples. CDR3s include the opening cysteine and the closing phenylalanine or tryptophan. The D gene is left open where the match is weak. A clone size is listed for some rows: how often the clone was seen (once, few, many), or a class if it is expanded.

j_gene | v_gene | abundance | d_gene | CDR3nt | CDR3aa
TRBJ1-5 | TRBV29-1 | many | NA | TGCAGCGTTGAAGAGGGGAGAAATCAGCCCCAGCATTTT | CSVEEGRNQPQHF
TRBJ2-1 | TRBV6-4 | many | NA | TGTGCCAGCACCAAAGACTCATACTACGGTGAGCAGTTCTTC | CASTKDSYYGEQFF
TRBJ2-3 | TRBV20-1 | NA | TRBD2 | TGCAGTGCTAGAGAACCGGGACTACCCACAGATACGCAGTATTTT | CSAREPGLPTDTQYF
TRBJ2-5 | TRBV5-1 | many | NA | TGCGCCAGCAGCTTAATACCGAAGCCCTACCAAGAGACCCAGTACTTC | CASSLIPKPYQETQYF
TRBJ1-4 | TRBV6-5 | NA | NA | TGTGCCAGCGCACAGGGTTGGTTGGGAGAAAAACTGTTTTTT | CASAQGWLGEKLFF
TRBJ2-1 | TRBV11-2 | NA | TRBD2 | TGTGCCAGCAGCTTATCAGCGGGGGCCGTTTACAATGAGCAGTTCTTC | CASSLSAGAVYNEQFF
TRBJ1-5 | TRBV7-2 | NA | TRBD1 | TGTGCCAGCAGCTTAATCGACAGGGGCGGCCGGCAGCCCCAGCATTTT | CASSLIDRGGRQPQHF
TRBJ1-5 | TRBV2 | few | TRBD1 | TGTGCCAGCACCAAGGGCGACAGGGGGAGCAATCAGCCCCAGCATTTT | CASTKGDRGSNQPQHF
TRBJ2-1 | TRBV4-3 | few | TRBD2 | TGCGCCAGCAGCCAATTAGCGGGGTACGGTGAGCAGTTCTTC | CASSQLAGYGEQFF
TRBJ1-1 | TRBV2 | few | TRBD1 | TGTGCCAGCAGCCAAGACGGGACAGCCACGAATGAAGCTTTCTTT | CASSQDGTATNEAFF
TRBJ1-5 | TRBV15 | few | TRBD1 | TGTGCCACCAGCAGAGCCCCCCCCGGACAGGGAAGACCGCCCCAGCATTTT | CATSRAPPGQGRPPQHF
TRBJ1-2 | TRBV29-1 | many | NA | TGCAGCGTTGAAGTCCTTAGATTCTATGGCTACACCTTC | CSVEVLRFYGYTF
TRBJ2-3 | TRBV14 | NA | NA | TGTGCCAGCAGCCAACTCGGGGGCCCTAGCACAGATACGCAGTATTTT | CASSQLGGPSTDTQYF
TRBJ1-2 | TRBV20-1 | few | NA | TGCAGTGCCAGCCGGGACGGGGACTATGGCTACACCTTC | CSASRDGDYGYTF
TRBJ2-3 | TRBV11-2 | NA | NA | TGTGCCAGCAGCTCGGCGGAGATTAGCACAGATACGCAGTATTTT | CASSSAEISTDTQYF
TRBJ2-5 | TRBV7-2 | NA | NA | TGTGCCAGCAGCTTAGCGGCCTTCCAAGAGACCCAGTACTTC | CASSLAAFQETQYF